This TCR beta chain was sequenced for a study of T-cell reconstitution after alpha-beta-depleted transplantation in children. This clonotype was detected many times. Researchers prepared the TCRbeta library using unique molecular identifiers, the study reports. MiXCR, run by TCRdb on the PCR reads, gives a single entry per CDR3 protein. The sample has about 420,000 distinct CDR3 sequences, roughly 15% seen once. This CDR3 contains 13 residues. V shed 2 bases and J shed 5 bases, with 10 bases lying between them. V usage is TRBV12-3 or TRBV12-4 and J usage is TRBJ2-7; D not certain. This specimen consisted of PBMCs, mostly from graft donor cells, obtained 360 days after TCRalphabeta/CD19-depleted stem cell transplant. This TCR was recovered from a boy less than two years old who had a stem cell transplant for Wiskott-Aldrich syndrome, so the T cells may come from the graft donor. Here the CDR3 reads CASSLLGLHEQYF. CDR3 bases: TGTGCCAGCAGTTTACTAGGGCTTCACGAGCAGTACTTC.